The entry below gives a single TCR beta chain sequence along with its context. The germline gives CDR1 SGHTA, CDR2 FQGTGA. Trimming stripped 3 bases from V and 4 bases from J, with 18 bases between. This CDR3 is built from 16 residues. The data are from a study of blood T cell repertoires in COVID-19. Whole-study context: Sources were T cells, B-cell-depleted T cells, or PBMCs; the material itself was cDNA or gDNA.

In the original workflow: Cell counts per sample came from amplifying reference gene primers. The assay was immunoSEQ multiplex PCR, and TCRdb's table has in-frame clones only and misses some. That table furnishes V, J and clone size, whereas the DNA furnished D and trimming. The data contain about 50,000 clones, 65% to 85% of them seen just once; the ten biggest clones take up around 5.7%. This chain links TRBV7-3 with TRBJ2-5; the D gene is possibly TRBD2 (7 bases). This sequence was found in an elderly woman with acute or convalescent COVID-19. The specimen was peripheral blood. The CDR3 protein is CASSFPPRGGGETQYF. The CDR3 nucleotides are TGTGCCAGCAGCTTCCCACCCAGGGGCGGGGGAGAGACCCAGTACTTC. The whole variable domain, remainder taken from reference TRBV7-3 and TRBJ2-5, is GAGVSQTPSNKVTEKGKYVELRCDPISGHTALYWYRQSLGQGPEFLIYFQGTGAADDSGLPNDRFFAVRPEGSVSTLKIQRTERGDSAVYLCASSFPPRGGGETQYFGPGTRLLVL.